Reported below is one T cell receptor beta chain. The sample originates from a study of T cell clones after liver transplantation. Germline V gene sequence: CDR1 SGHNT, CDR2 YYREEE (reference sequence). The CDR3 runs to 14 residues. V gave up 5 bases and J gave up 2 bases, with 12 bases separating them. The protocol was immunoSEQ multiplex PCR, while the TCRdb copy is restricted to in-frame clones and leaves out a portion. This sample has some 40,000 clones, with about 86% found just once. The V call is TRBV5-4, the J call TRBJ2-3; D possibly matches TRBD1 or TRBD2 (5 bases each). This clonotype was obtained from a human patient who received a liver transplant. The T cells may come from the graft donor. The sample consisted of CD4+ T cells from blood, taken 24 months after liver transplant. The CDR3 spells CASRAGTNTDTQYF. The CDR3 DNA reads as TGTGCCAGCAGGGCCGGGACGAACACAGATACGCAGTATTTT.